Below, 13 T cell receptor beta chains from the same sample are listed, as sequenced in a study of cytomegalovirus exposure and HLA in healthy donors. PCR employed 60 Vbeta and 13 Jbeta primers. This table comes from immunoSEQ multiplex PCR, and its TCRdb copy is limited to in-frame clones, with some not included. The profile shows around 150,000 clones, around four fifths of them singletons. Sequenced material: PBMCs. All receptors come from a male donor in good health and CMV-seronegative.

The chain joins TRBV7-9 to TRBJ2-6; TRBD1 agrees at 7 bases. J was trimmed by 0 bases and V by 2 bases; bases with no gene match: 7. Germline CDR1 is SEHNR and CDR2 is FQNEAQ (reference sequence). The CDR3 has 18 amino acids. The CDR3 DNA follows: TGTGCCAGCAGCTTACGGACAGGCTCGAGCTCTGGGGCCAACGTCCTGACTTTC. Its protein is CASSLRTGSSSGANVLTF.

V is TRBV4-1 and J is TRBJ2-3, with D uncertain. CDR1 is MGHRA, CDR2 YSYEKL, per germline. The V end was cut by 0 bases, the J end by 1 base, with 11 bases between. There are 16 residues in the CDR3. The CDR3 here is CASSQDLNRGTDTQYF. CDR3 coding DNA: TGCGCCAGCAGCCAAGACCTGAACAGAGGCACAGATACGCAGTATTTT.

V and J are TRBV7-2 and TRBJ1-2, with TRBD1 matching 7 bases. The CDR3 is made up of 14 amino acids. Germline CDR1 and CDR2: SGHTA and FQGNSA. With V trimmed by 5 bases and J by 6 bases, 9 bases remained unmatched. The CDR3: CASSPGTARDGYTF. Written as DNA, the CDR3 is TGTGCCAGCAGCCCGGGGACAGCCAGGGATGGCTACACCTTC.

This chain joins TRBV7-3 and TRBJ1-1; 9 bases align to TRBD1. Losses at the gene ends were 5 bases for V and 3 bases for J; bases not matched to a gene: 4. The germline gives CDR1 SGHTA, CDR2 FQGTGA. The CDR3 has 14 residues. DNA of the CDR3: TGTGCCAGCAGCCCGGGACAGGGAGACACTGAAGCTTTCTTT. It translates to CASSPGQGDTEAFF.

This clone was detected a few times. The rearrangement links TRBV4-2 to TRBJ1-1, with D uncertain. Per germline, CDR1 LGHNA and CDR2 YNFKEQ. Trimming stripped 1 base from V and 0 bases from J, with 9 bases between. The CDR3 contains 15 residues. Here the CDR3 reads CASSQGVRLNTEAFF. Here the CDR3 DNA reads TGTGCCAGCAGCCAAGGAGTCAGGTTGAACACTGAAGCTTTCTTT.

This chain joins TRBV5-1 and TRBJ2-3; TRBD2 matches at 10 bases. The V and J ends lost 6 bases and 3 bases, in that order; junction bases with no gene match: 7. The CDR3 is 15 residues long. Germline CDR1 and CDR2: SGHRS and YFSETQ. The CDR3 sequence: CASIRTSGSTDTQYF. DNA for the CDR3: TGCGCCAGCATCCGGACTAGCGGAAGTACAGATACGCAGTATTTT.

This clone was picked up one time. V and J are TRBV13 and TRBJ1-2, with 7 bases identical to TRBD1. CDR3 length: 13 residues. Germline assignment: CDR1 PRHDT and CDR2 FYEKMQ (reference sequence). Trimming removed 5 bases from V and 4 bases from J; junction bases left unmatched: 4. CDR3 residues: CASSLPGGYGYTF. In DNA, the CDR3 is TGTGCCAGCAGCCTTCCAGGGGGCTATGGCTACACCTTC.

This clone was observed once. Other DNA sequences of this sample code for an identical CDR3. The chain has TRBV7-2 and TRBJ2-7; 9 bases fit TRBD1. With V trimmed by 5 bases and J by 3 bases, 2 bases remained unmatched. Germline CDR1 SGHTA, CDR2 FQGNSA. The CDR3 runs to 13 residues. CDR3 bases: TGTGCCAGCAGCCCGGGACAGGGCTACGAGCAGTACTTC. Residues: CASSPGQGYEQYF.

This chain connects TRBV1 to TRBJ2-5; TRBD2, the table's D call, was not compared with the DNA. The J call is in doubt because the DNA end fits TRBJ2-7 better. TRBV1 is a documented pseudogene. This CDR3 has 16 residues. The CDR3 here is CTSSQLWGLAGDEQYF. DNA for the CDR3: TGCACCAGCAGCCAACTGTGGGGGCTAGCGGGGGACGAGCAGTACTTC.

About this clone itself: A read error may produce the germline difference seen at one junction end. The chain recombines TRBV4-1 with TRBJ2-1; tentatively, D is TRBD2 (5 bases). The CDR3 has 16 amino acids. CDR1 MGHRA and CDR2 YSYEKL come from the germline V gene. This chain's CDR3 is CASSQDLPGSYNGQFF. The CDR3 bases are TGCGCCAGCAGCCAAGATCTTCCTGGGAGCTACAATGGGCAGTTCTTC.

This clone was seen a single time. The J gene is TRBJ1-5, the V gene TRBV2; 7 bases fit TRBD1. This CDR3 has 14 amino acids. The V gene's germline CDR1 is SNHLY and CDR2 FYNNEI. Unmatched junction bases numbered 6, after V lost 8 bases and J lost 2 bases. Here the CDR3 DNA reads TGTGCCAGCCGAACAGGGGTTGGCAATCAGCCCCAGCATTTT. Translated: CASRTGVGNQPQHF.

This chain connects TRBV7-9 to TRBJ2-7; no reliable D call. V was shortened by 1 base and J by 7 bases, with 5 bases between the two germline ends. Per the germline V gene, CDR1 is SEHNR and CDR2 is FQNEAQ (reference sequence). The CDR3 contains 11 residues. This CDR3 is CASSLVEEQYF. The CDR3 nucleotides read TGTGCCAGCAGCTTAGTGGAGGAGCAGTACTTC.

The chain combines TRBV6-6 with TRBJ2-1; 10 bases agree with TRBD1. Germline V gene lookup returns CDR1 MNHNY and CDR2 SVGAGI (reference sequence). V was clipped by 6 bases and J by 7 bases; unmatched bases: 6. This CDR3 spans 14 amino acids. CDR3 coding DNA: TGTGCCAGCAGCGCACGGGGACAGGGGAATGAGCAGTTCTTC. The encoded protein is CASSARGQGNEQFF.